These 32 T cell receptor beta chains share one sample of origin, sequenced in a study of blood T cell repertoires in COVID-19. Data came from immunoSEQ multiplex PCR; TCRdb stores just in-frame clones and leaves some out. The sample consists of some 110,000 clones, more than 60% of them appearing once. The sequenced material came from peripheral blood. These receptors were collected from a man in his fifties with acute or convalescent COVID-19.

The chain joins TRBV25-1 to TRBJ2-2; D is unresolved. CDR3 length: 16 amino acids. The germline V and J ends were trimmed by 0 bases and 5 bases, with 13 bases remaining between them. CDR1 MGHDK and CDR2 SYGVNS come from the germline V gene. CDR3 DNA: TGTGCCAGCAGTGAATATTACACCTTGGAGACCGGGGAGCTGTTTTTT. Its protein is CASSEYYTLETGELFF.

The chain uses TRBV13 and TRBJ2-1; 8 bases match TRBD2. CDR3 length: 16 amino acids. The germline CDR1 and CDR2 sequences are PRHDT and FYEKMQ (reference sequence). Trimming cost V 4 bases and J 1 base; bases outside gene matches: 6. For the CDR3, the DNA is TGTGCCAGCAGCTCCCGAAGCGGGGGTTCCTACAATGAGCAGTTCTTC. Protein sequence: CASSSRSGGSYNEQFF.

The rearrangement uses TRBV4-2 and TRBJ2-5, with TRBD2 as a possible D gene (7 bases). Per germline, CDR1 LGHNA and CDR2 YNFKEQ. With 3 bases removed from V and 5 bases from J, the gap between germline ends came to 22 bases. This CDR3 has 17 amino acids. The DNA for the CDR3 is TGTGCCAGCAGCCACCCATTGGCGGGGGCCCCGGGGGAGACCCAGTACTTC. It yields the protein CASSHPLAGAPGETQYF.

This sequence joins TRBV10-3 and TRBJ2-2, with D maybe TRBD2 (5 bases). The V end was cut by 10 bases, the J end by 7 bases, with 13 bases between. Germline CDR1 ENHRY, CDR2 SYGVKD. The CDR3 has 12 amino acids. Here the CDR3 DNA reads TGTGCCACCTCGCTGGAGGTCGGGGAGCTGTTTTTT. It encodes CATSLEVGELFF.

The V gene is TRBV5-4, the J gene TRBJ2-2; 8 bases map to TRBD2. Germline CDR1 SGHNT, CDR2 YYREEE (reference sequence). With V trimmed by 3 bases and J by 5 bases, 6 bases remained unmatched. The CDR3 covers 15 residues. The CDR3 coding sequence is TGTGCCAGCAGCTCTACGGGGGGGCGAACCGGGGAGCTGTTTTTT. Its translation is CASSSTGGRTGELFF.

The chain uses TRBV4-1 and TRBJ1-6; D is possibly TRBD1 (5 bases). The CDR3 covers 15 residues. V gave up 0 bases and J gave up 7 bases, with 10 bases separating them. Germline CDR1 is MGHRA and CDR2 is YSYEKL. CDR3 loop: CASSQDRAGNSPLHF. CDR3 bases: TGCGCCAGCAGCCAAGACAGGGCTGGAAATTCACCCCTCCACTTT.

This chain links TRBV29-1 with TRBJ2-7, with TRBD1 as a possible D gene (6 bases). CDR1 SQVTM and CDR2 ANQGSEA come from the germline V gene. V shed 2 bases and J shed 0 bases, with 17 bases lying between them. This CDR3 has 16 residues. CDR3 amino acids: CSVEINGGSYSYEQYF. CDR3 sequence (DNA): TGCAGCGTTGAAATTAATGGGGGCTCCTACTCCTACGAGCAGTACTTC.

The chain links TRBV10-3 to TRBJ1-1, with D possibly being TRBD1 (5 bases). CDR1 and CDR2 (germline): ENHRY, SYGVKD. The V end was cut by 7 bases, the J end by 2 bases, with 14 bases between. This CDR3 is built from 14 residues. The CDR3 reads CAITSLQGNTEAFF. CDR3 sequence (DNA): TGTGCCATCACCTCGCTTCAGGGTAACACTGAAGCTTTCTTT.

V gene TRBV5-1 combines with J gene TRBJ2-3, with D possibly TRBD1 on 6 matching bases. Trimming pared 4 bases from V and 0 bases from J, leaving 15 bases between. The germline V gene has CDR1 SGHRS and CDR2 YFSETQ. This CDR3 has 16 residues. CDR3 sequence (DNA): TGCGCCAGCAGCCTAGGACAGAGTATTAGCACAGATACGCAGTATTTT. Residues: CASSLGQSISTDTQYF.

The CDR3 sequence: CASTSDGYTF. The CDR3 coding sequence is TGTGCCAGCACCTCGGATGGCTACACCTTC. The genes are TRBV2 and TRBJ1-2; D call uncertain. V gave up 7 bases and J gave up 6 bases, with 6 bases separating them. This CDR3 region has 10 residues. Germline loops: CDR1 SNHLY, CDR2 FYNNEI.

This clone was counted once. The V and J genes are TRBV18 and TRBJ1-6; 10 bases agree with TRBD1. CDR1 is KGHSH, CDR2 LQKENI, per germline. This CDR3 region has 17 residues. V shed 6 bases and J 10 bases; nucleotides not matched to a gene: 15. CDR3 in DNA: TGTGCCAGCTCGCCCCTGACAGGGGGCAACGCCGGCTCACCCCTCCACTTT. Translated, it gives CASSPLTGGNAGSPLHF.

The chain employs TRBV24-1 and TRBJ2-3, with 7 bases aligning to TRBD1. Germline CDR1 KGHDR, CDR2 SFDVKD. The CDR3 has 16 residues. Unmatched junction bases numbered 4, after V lost 0 bases and J lost 2 bases. The CDR3 protein is CATSDLLGQYTDTQYF. The CDR3 bases are TGTGCCACCAGTGATTTGTTGGGACAGTACACAGATACGCAGTATTTT.

This clone came up a few times. This chain joins TRBV24-1 and TRBJ2-1; D is ambiguous. Trimming cost V 4 bases and J 7 bases, with 16 bases left between them. Germline-derived CDR1 and CDR2 are KGHDR and SFDVKD. The CDR3 is made up of 15 amino acids. The DNA of the CDR3 is TGTGCCACCAGTGAGGCCTTGGCAGGCCGAAATGAGCAGTTCTTC. It codes for CATSEALAGRNEQFF.

This clone has more than one count but fewer than ten. Other nucleotide sequences from this sample produce the same CDR3. The chain has TRBV9 and TRBJ2-7; no definite D call. The ends were cut back, 0 bases at V and 3 bases at J, with 7 bases in the middle. This CDR3 has 13 residues. The V gene's germline CDR1 is SGDLS and CDR2 YYNGEE. The CDR3 sequence: CASSVAQNYEQYF. CDR3 DNA: TGTGCCAGCAGCGTAGCACAGAACTACGAGCAGTACTTC.

This chain uses TRBV18 with TRBJ1-2; 7 bases fit TRBD1. Germline values: CDR1 KGHSH, CDR2 LQKENI. The CDR3 has 14 residues. The ends lost 6 bases at V and 7 bases at J; junction bases unmatched: 11. This CDR3 is CASSSDRLGGGYTF. CDR3 sequence (DNA): TGTGCCAGCTCCTCGGACAGGCTTGGGGGTGGCTACACCTTC.

This clone was observed a single time. CDR3 bases: TGTGCCAGTAGTATTAAACGGTATAATTCACCCCTCCACTTT. Encoded protein: CASSIKRYNSPLHF. The rearrangement links TRBV19 to TRBJ1-6; unclear D gene. V gave up 3 bases and J gave up 4 bases, with 7 bases separating them. The CDR3 has 14 residues. CDR1 LNHDA and CDR2 SQIVND come from the germline V gene (reference sequence).

The V and J genes are TRBV10-2 and TRBJ2-1; 11 positions match TRBD2. Germline V gene sequence: CDR1 WSHSY, CDR2 SAAADI. This CDR3 region has 17 residues. V shed 0 bases and J 4 bases; nucleotides not matched to a gene: 5. The CDR3 DNA follows: TGCGCCAGCAGTGAGTCGACTAGCGGGATTTGGTACAATGAGCAGTTCTTC. The encoded protein is CASSESTSGIWYNEQFF.

The rearrangement uses TRBV29-1 and TRBJ2-2, with D perhaps matching TRBD2 (6 bases). Germline V gene data show CDR1 as SQVTM and CDR2 as ANQGSEA. The V gene lost 6 bases and the J gene lost 10 bases, with 18 bases spanning the gap. This CDR3 region has 13 residues. CDR3 protein: CSVKRVPSQELFF. DNA for the CDR3: TGCAGCGTGAAGCGGGTCCCCTCCCAGGAGCTGTTTTTT.

The chain recombines TRBV24-1 with TRBJ2-3, with a weak D call TRBD1 (6 bases). This CDR3 has 15 amino acids. V lost 0 bases to trimming and J lost 2 bases, with 8 bases between them. From germline, CDR1 is KGHDR and CDR2 SFDVKD. The CDR3 region has the DNA TGTGCCACCAGTGATTTGTGGGACACCACAGATACGCAGTATTTT. It translates to CATSDLWDTTDTQYF.

This clone has ten or more counts. The chain employs TRBV3-1 (or the pseudogene TRBV3-2) and TRBJ1-2, with TRBD1 matching over 11 bases. Germline V gene lookup returns CDR1 LGHDT and CDR2 YNNKEL (reference sequence). V lost 0 bases, J lost 8 bases, and 5 bases stayed unmatched. The CDR3 length is 15 residues. The CDR3 here is CASSQDGQGARGYTF. In nucleotides, the CDR3 is TGTGCCAGCAGCCAAGATGGACAGGGGGCCAGGGGCTACACCTTC.

This chain connects TRBV19 to TRBJ2-7; 8 positions agree with TRBD2. The CDR3 is 13 amino acids. V shed 5 bases and J 5 bases; nucleotides not matched to a gene: 5. The germline CDR1 and CDR2 sequences are LNHDA and SQIVND (reference sequence). The CDR3, as DNA: TGTGCCAGTAGTGGGACTAGTTCCCACGAGCAGTACTTC. It encodes CASSGTSSHEQYF.

The V call is TRBV19, the J call TRBJ1-2; D not certain. Germline V gives CDR1 LNHDA, CDR2 SQIVND (reference sequence). The CDR3 extends over 11 amino acids. The V end was cut by 10 bases, the J end by 10 bases, with 16 bases between. As DNA, the CDR3 is TGTGCCACCGGCGGATCCTTTGACTACACCTTC. This translates into CATGGSFDYTF.

The chain recombines TRBV2 with TRBJ1-6; possible D gene TRBD1, 5 bases. Germline V gives CDR1 SNHLY, CDR2 FYNNEI. V lost 1 base, J lost 9 bases, and 13 bases lay in between. The CDR3 is 15 residues long. The CDR3 loop reads CASSEVLGPSSPLHF. CDR3 nucleotides: TGTGCCAGCAGTGAAGTTCTGGGGCCTAGTTCACCCCTCCACTTT.

The chain carries TRBV27 and TRBJ2-1, with D unresolved. The V gene lost 3 bases and the J gene lost 3 bases, with 6 bases spanning the gap. Germline loops: CDR1 MNHEY, CDR2 SMNVEV (reference sequence). The CDR3 spans 13 residues. The CDR3 region is CASSLSVYNEQFF. The CDR3 DNA sequence: TGTGCCAGCAGTTTGTCGGTCTACAATGAGCAGTTCTTC.

This chain joins TRBV9 and TRBJ2-1; tentatively, D is TRBD2 (6 bases). V lost 4 bases and J 3 bases, leaving 14 bases between the germline ends. The CDR3 runs 15 residues. Germline values: CDR1 SGDLS, CDR2 YYNGEE. CDR3 DNA: TGTGCCAGCAGCATATCATACGGGGGCTACAATGAGCAGTTCTTC. Its translation is CASSISYGGYNEQFF.

The rearrangement joins TRBV29-1 to TRBJ1-1, with D unclear. Trimming removed 4 bases from V and 0 bases from J, with 9 bases in between. CDR1 is SQVTM and CDR2 is ANQGSEA in the germline V gene. This CDR3 spans 13 amino acids. CDR3 in DNA: TGCAGCGTTGCGGCAGGAATGAACACTGAAGCTTTCTTT. The encoded protein is CSVAAGMNTEAFF.

This clone was picked up a small number of times. The CDR3 DNA follows: TGCGCCAGCAGTAGTAGTAGCGCTGAGCAGTTCTTC. This gives the protein CASSSSSAEQFF. The rearrangement links TRBV10-2 to TRBJ2-1, with D possibly TRBD2 on 5 matching bases. The CDR3 is 12 amino acids. Trimming took 5 bases from V and 9 from J, leaving 11 bases between them. From germline, CDR1 is WSHSY and CDR2 SAAADI.

This chain joins TRBV11-2 and TRBJ2-1; the match to TRBD2 covers 7 bases. CDR1 and CDR2 (germline): SGHAT, FQNNGV. Losses at the gene ends were 4 bases for V and 9 bases for J; bases not matched to a gene: 15. This CDR3 has 16 amino acids. CDR3: CASSSRIRGSHVEQFF. In DNA, the CDR3 is TGTGCCAGCAGCTCACGAATCCGCGGGAGTCACGTTGAGCAGTTCTTC.

The chain has TRBV3-1 (or the pseudogene TRBV3-2) and TRBJ2-7; a possible D gene is TRBD2 (5 bases). The CDR3 length is 13 residues. Germline CDR1 and CDR2: LGHDT and YNNKEL (reference sequence). V lost 4 bases and J lost 3, with 10 bases in between. This chain's CDR3 is CASSRSGDYEQYF. CDR3 nucleotide sequence: TGTGCCAGCAGCCGCTCCGGGGACTACGAGCAGTACTTC.

CDR3 in DNA: TGTGCCAGTAGTATGGGGGGTACGCAGTATTTT. This codes for CASSMGGTQYF. This rearrangement joins TRBV19 to TRBJ2-3; weak D call: TRBD2 (6 bases). Germline values: CDR1 LNHDA, CDR2 SQIVND (reference sequence). With 3 bases removed from V and 8 bases from J, the gap between germline ends came to 6 bases. The CDR3 runs 11 residues.

This chain uses TRBV5-1 with TRBJ1-3; tentatively, D is TRBD1 (5 bases). Germline V gene lookup returns CDR1 SGHRS and CDR2 YFSETQ. Trimming left V 7 bases short and J 4 bases short, with 12 bases between. The CDR3 is 13 amino acids. The CDR3 DNA sequence: TGCGCCAGCGGTTCAGGGAGGGGAAACACCATATATTTT. This sequence encodes CASGSGRGNTIYF.

This chain connects TRBV28 to TRBJ2-7, with a weak D call TRBD2 (6 bases). V was clipped by 2 bases and J by 6 bases, with 23 bases between them. Germline CDR1 is MDHEN and CDR2 is SYDVKM. This CDR3 region has 17 residues. The CDR3 loop is CASSLGYLKRAGGEQYF. The CDR3 coding sequence is TGTGCCAGCAGTTTAGGATACCTGAAGCGGGCGGGTGGCGAGCAGTACTTC.